This T cell receptor (beta chain) was observed in a study of long-term antiretroviral therapy in people with HIV. Assay version v3.0 of immunoSEQ was used, and it was run at survey level. TCRdb's copy holds only in-frame clones and misses some; the assay was immunoSEQ multiplex PCR. This sample carries about 34,000 clones, roughly 77% of them seen once, and the ten largest clones take 3.2%. This CDR3 is 14 amino acids long. The germline V and J ends were trimmed by 0 bases and 5 bases, with 10 bases remaining between them. Germline V gene sequence: CDR1 LNHNV, CDR2 YYDKDF (reference sequence). This clone was seen more than once but under ten times.

The sequences come from unsorted PBMCs, collected 1.9 years after starting antiretroviral therapy. This sequence joins TRBV15 and TRBJ1-2, with D uncertain. The origin of this receptor is a young man with HIV. For the CDR3, the DNA is TGTGCCACCAGCAGAGACCTCAATCCATATGGCTACACCTTC. Translated, it gives CATSRDLNPYGYTF. Full variable domain (outside the CDR3, taken from reference TRBV15 and TRBJ1-2): DAMVIQNPRYQVTQFGKPVTLSCSQTLNHNVMYWYQQKSSQAPKLLFHYYDKDFNNEADTPDNFQSRRPNTSFCFLDIRSPGLGDTAMYLCATSRDLNPYGYTFGSGTRLTVV.